This T cell receptor (beta chain) was obtained from a study of blood T cell repertoires in COVID-19. Study at large: Material from acute and convalescent COVID-19 was sourced from the United States, Italy and Spain. From T cells, B-cell-depleted T cells, or PBMCs came the material, which was cDNA or gDNA.

As processed by the authors: Amplification with reference gene primers provided the estimates of nucleated cell counts. Clones were read by immunoSEQ multiplex PCR, and TCRdb kept only the in-frame ones, dropping some. V, J and clone size are those of that table, while D and trimming were read from the DNA. Of around 70,000 clones detected, about 82% appear once; the ten largest clones hold 15% to 20%. CDR1 is LGHDT and CDR2 is YNNKEL in the germline V gene (reference sequence). The germline V and J ends were trimmed by 1 base and 7 bases, with 8 bases remaining between them. CDR3 length: 14 amino acids.

The sample taken for sequencing was peripheral blood. The rearrangement joins TRBV3-1 (or the pseudogene TRBV3-2) to TRBJ1-6; D is perhaps TRBD1 (6 bases). The TCR originated in a woman aged 60-75 years with acute or convalescent COVID-19. CDR3 in amino acids: CASSQGGQNSPLHF. The CDR3 bases are TGTGCCAGCAGCCAAGGAGGACAGAATTCACCCCTCCACTTT.